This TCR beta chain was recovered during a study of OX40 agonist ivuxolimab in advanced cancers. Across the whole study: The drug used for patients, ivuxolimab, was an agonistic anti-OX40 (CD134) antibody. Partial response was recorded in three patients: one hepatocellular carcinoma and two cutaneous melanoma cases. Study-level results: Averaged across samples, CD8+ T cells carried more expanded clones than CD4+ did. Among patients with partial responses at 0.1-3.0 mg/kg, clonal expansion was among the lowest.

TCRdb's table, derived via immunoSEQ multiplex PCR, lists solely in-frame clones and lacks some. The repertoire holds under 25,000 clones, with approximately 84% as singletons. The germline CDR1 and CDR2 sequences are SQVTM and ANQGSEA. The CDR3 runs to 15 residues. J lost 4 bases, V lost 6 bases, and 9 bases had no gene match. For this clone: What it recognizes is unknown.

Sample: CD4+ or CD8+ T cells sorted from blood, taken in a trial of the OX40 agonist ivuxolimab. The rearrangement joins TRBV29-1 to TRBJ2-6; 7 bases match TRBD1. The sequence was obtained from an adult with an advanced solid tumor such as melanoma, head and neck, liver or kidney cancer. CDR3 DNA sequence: TGCAGCGTAGCCTACAGGGGTTCCGGGGCCAACGTCCTGACTTTC. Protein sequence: CSVAYRGSGANVLTF.